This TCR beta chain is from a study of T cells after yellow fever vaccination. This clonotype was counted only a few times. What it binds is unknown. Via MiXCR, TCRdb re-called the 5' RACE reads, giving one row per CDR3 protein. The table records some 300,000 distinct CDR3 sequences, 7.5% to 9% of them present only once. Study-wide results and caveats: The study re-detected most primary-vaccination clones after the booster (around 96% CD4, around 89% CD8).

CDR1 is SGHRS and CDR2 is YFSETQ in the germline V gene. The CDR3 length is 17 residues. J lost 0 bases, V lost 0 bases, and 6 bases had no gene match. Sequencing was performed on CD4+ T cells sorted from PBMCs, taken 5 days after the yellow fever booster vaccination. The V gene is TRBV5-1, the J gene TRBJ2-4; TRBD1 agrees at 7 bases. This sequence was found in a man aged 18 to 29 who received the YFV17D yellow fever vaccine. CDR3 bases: TGCGCCAGCAGCTTGGGGGACAGCGATATAGCCAAAAACATTCAGTACTTC. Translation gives CASSLGDSDIAKNIQYF.